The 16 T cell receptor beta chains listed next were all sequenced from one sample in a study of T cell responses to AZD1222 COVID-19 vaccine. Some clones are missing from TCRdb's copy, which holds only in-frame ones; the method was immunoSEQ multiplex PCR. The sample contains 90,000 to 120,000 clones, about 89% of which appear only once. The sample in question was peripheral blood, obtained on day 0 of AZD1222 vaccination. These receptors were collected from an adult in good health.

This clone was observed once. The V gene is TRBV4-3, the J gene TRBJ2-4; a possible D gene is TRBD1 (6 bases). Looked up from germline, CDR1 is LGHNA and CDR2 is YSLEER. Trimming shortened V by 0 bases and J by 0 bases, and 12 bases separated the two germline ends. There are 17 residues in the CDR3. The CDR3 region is CASSQDRTALAKNIQYF. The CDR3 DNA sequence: TGCGCCAGCAGCCAAGATCGGACAGCGCTAGCCAAAAACATTCAGTACTTC.

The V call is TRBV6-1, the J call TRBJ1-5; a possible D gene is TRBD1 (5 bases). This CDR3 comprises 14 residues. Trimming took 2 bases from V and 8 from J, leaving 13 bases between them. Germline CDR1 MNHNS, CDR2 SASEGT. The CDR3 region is CASSEYRGGEPQHF. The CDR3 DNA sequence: TGTGCCAGCAGTGAATATCGGGGCGGCGAGCCCCAGCATTTT.

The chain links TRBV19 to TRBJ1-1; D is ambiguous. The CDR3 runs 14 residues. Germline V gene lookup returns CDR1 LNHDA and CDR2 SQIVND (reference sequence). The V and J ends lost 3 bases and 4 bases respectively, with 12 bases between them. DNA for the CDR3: TGTGCCAGTAGTATTGAAAGGGAGAGCACTGAAGCTTTCTTT. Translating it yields CASSIERESTEAFF.

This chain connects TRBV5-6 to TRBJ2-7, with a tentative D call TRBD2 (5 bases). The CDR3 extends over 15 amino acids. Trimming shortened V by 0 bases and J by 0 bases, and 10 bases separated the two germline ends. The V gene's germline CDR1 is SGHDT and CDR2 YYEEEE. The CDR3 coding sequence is TGTGCCAGCAGCTTGGGGCTAGCTAGCTCCTACGAGCAGTACTTC. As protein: CASSLGLASSYEQYF.

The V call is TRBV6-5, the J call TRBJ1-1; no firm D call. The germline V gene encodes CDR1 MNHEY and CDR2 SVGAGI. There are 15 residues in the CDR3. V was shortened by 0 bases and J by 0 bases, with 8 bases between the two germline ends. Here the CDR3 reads CASSYSDGLNTEAFF. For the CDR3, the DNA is TGTGCCAGCAGTTACTCGGACGGCTTGAACACTGAAGCTTTCTTT.

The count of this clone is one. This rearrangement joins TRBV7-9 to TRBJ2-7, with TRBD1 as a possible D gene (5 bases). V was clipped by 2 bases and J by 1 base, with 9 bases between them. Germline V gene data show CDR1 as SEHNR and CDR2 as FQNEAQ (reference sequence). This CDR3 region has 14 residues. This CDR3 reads CASSLSGKSYEQYF. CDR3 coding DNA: TGTGCCAGCAGCTTATCAGGGAAATCCTACGAGCAGTACTTC.

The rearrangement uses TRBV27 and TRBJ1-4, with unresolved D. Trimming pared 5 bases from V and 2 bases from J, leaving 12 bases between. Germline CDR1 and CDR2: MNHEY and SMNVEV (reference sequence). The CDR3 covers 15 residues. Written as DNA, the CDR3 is TGTGCCAGCAGTCTCCGAGGAACCACTAATGAAAAACTGTTTTTT. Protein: CASSLRGTTNEKLFF.

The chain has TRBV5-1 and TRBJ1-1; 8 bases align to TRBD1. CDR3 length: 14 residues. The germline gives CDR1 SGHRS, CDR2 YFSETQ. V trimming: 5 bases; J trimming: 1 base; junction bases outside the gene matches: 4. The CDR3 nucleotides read TGCGCCAGCAGGGGACAGGCCGCGAACACTGAAGCTTTCTTT. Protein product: CASRGQAANTEAFF. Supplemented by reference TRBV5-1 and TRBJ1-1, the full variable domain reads KAGVTQTPRYLIKTRGQQVTLSCSPISGHRSVSWYQQTPGQGLQFLFEYFSETQRNKGNFPGRFSGRQFSNSRSEMNVSTLELGDSALYLCASRGQAANTEAFFGQGTRLTVV.

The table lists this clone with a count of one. Here the CDR3 reads CASSAWGFRGPYNEQFF. Here the CDR3 DNA reads TGTGCCAGCAGCGCTTGGGGTTTTAGGGGCCCTTACAATGAGCAGTTCTTC. The chain has TRBV28 and TRBJ2-1, with a weak D call TRBD1 (5 bases). There are 17 residues in the CDR3. V lost 6 bases, J lost 4 bases, and 22 bases lay in between. Germline V gene lookup returns CDR1 MDHEN and CDR2 SYDVKM.

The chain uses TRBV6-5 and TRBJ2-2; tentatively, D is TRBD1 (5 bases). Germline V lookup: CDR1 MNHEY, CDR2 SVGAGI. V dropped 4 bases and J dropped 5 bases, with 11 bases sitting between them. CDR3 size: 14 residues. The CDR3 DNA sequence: TGTGCCAGCAGTTCTGCAGGGAAAACCGGGGAGCTGTTTTTT. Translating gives CASSSAGKTGELFF.

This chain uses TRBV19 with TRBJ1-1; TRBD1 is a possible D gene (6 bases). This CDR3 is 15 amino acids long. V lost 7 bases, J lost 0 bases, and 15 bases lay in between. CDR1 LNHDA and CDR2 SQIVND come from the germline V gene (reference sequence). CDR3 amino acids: CASIGPGVVNTEAFF. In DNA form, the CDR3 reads TGTGCCAGTATTGGGCCAGGGGTTGTGAACACTGAAGCTTTCTTT.

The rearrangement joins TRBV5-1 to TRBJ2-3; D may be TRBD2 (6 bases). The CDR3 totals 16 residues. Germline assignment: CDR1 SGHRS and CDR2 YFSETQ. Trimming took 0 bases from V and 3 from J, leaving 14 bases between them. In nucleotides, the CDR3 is TGCGCCAGCAGCTTGGTCGGCGGGACCATGACAGATACGCAGTATTTT. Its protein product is CASSLVGGTMTDTQYF.

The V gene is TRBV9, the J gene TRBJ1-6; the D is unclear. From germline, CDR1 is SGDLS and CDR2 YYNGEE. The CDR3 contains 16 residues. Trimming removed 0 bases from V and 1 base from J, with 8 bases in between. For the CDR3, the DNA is TGTGCCAGCAGCGTAGCCATGGAGTCCTATAATTCACCCCTCCACTTT. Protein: CASSVAMESYNSPLHF.

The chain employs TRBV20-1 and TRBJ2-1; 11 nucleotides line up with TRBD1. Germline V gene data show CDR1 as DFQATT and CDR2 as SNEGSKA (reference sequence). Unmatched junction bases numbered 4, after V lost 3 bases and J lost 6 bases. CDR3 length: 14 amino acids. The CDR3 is CSASSGQGVNEQFF. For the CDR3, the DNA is TGCAGTGCTAGTTCGGGACAGGGGGTCAATGAGCAGTTCTTC.

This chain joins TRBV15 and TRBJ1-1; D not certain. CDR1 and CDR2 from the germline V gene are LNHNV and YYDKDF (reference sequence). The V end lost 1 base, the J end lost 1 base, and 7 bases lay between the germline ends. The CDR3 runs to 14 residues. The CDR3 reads CATSRVSTNTEAFF. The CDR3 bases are TGTGCCACCAGCAGAGTCTCGACGAACACTGAAGCTTTCTTT.

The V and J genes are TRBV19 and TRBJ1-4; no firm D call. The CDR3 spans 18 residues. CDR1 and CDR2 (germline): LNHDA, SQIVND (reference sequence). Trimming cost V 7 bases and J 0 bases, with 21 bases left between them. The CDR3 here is CASTEGDVSLTTNEKLFF. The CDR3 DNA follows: TGTGCCAGTACCGAAGGAGACGTCAGCTTGACAACTAATGAAAAACTGTTTTTT.